This is a list of T cell receptor beta chains from one sample in a study of cytomegalovirus exposure and HLA in healthy donors. Assay: immunoSEQ multiplex PCR; the TCRdb copy retains only in-frame clones and omits some. The table shows about 140,000 clones, with roughly 87% occurring only once. The specimen sequenced was PBMCs. The receptors were gathered from a woman aged 40 to 50 in good health and CMV-seronegative. Both conserved end residues are part of each CDR3. The D gene is left open where the match is weak. Clone size is shown for a subset of rows, as once, few, many or a class of expanded clone.

size	D	V	J	CDR3	DNA
.	TRBD1	TRBV6-6	TRBJ1-2	CASSYGQGFSGYTF	TGTGCCAGCAGTTACGGACAGGGGTTCTCCGGCTACACCTTC
few	.	TRBV7-6	TRBJ2-5	CASSLPRQGGVLETQYF	TGTGCCAGCAGCTTACCTCGGCAGGGCGGGGTACTAGAGACCCAGTACTTC
.	TRBD2	TRBV5-1	TRBJ2-3	CASSVGLAGDPDTQYF	TGCGCCAGCAGCGTCGGACTAGCGGGAGATCCAGATACGCAGTATTTT
.	TRBD2	TRBV5-1	TRBJ2-3	CASSLQAGPLGGGTQYF	TGCGCCAGCAGCTTGCAAGCGGGACCCCTCGGCGGTGGTACGCAGTATTTT
once	TRBD1	TRBV7-8	TRBJ1-2	CASSPRQGAKYGYTF	TGTGCCAGCAGCCCTAGACAGGGGGCGAAATATGGCTACACCTTC
.	.	TRBV6-5	TRBJ1-1	CASSLTNADTEAFF	TGTGCCAGCAGTTTGACGAACGCGGACACTGAAGCTTTCTTT
.	TRBD1	TRBV5-4	TRBJ2-7	CASRRVGQGADEQYF	TGTGCCAGCCGGCGTGTGGGACAGGGGGCCGACGAGCAGTACTTC
.	TRBD2	TRBV5-4	TRBJ2-3	CASSLWLAGNTDTQYF	TGTGCCAGCAGCTTGTGGCTAGCGGGGAACACAGATACGCAGTATTTT
.	TRBD1	TRBV4-1	TRBJ1-2	CASSVWGGQGARGYTF	TGCGCCAGCAGCGTATGGGGGGGACAGGGGGCGCGTGGCTACACCTTC
.	TRBD2	TRBV10-3	TRBJ2-5	CAISSGEGRQETQYF	TGTGCCATCAGCTCCGGGGAGGGTCGGCAAGAGACCCAGTACTTC
.	.	TRBV11-2	TRBJ1-1	CASSLWSPLEILNTEAFF	TGTGCCAGCAGCTTGTGGAGCCCCCTGGAGATTTTGAACACTGAAGCTTTCTTT
.	.	TRBV7-7	TRBJ2-1	CASSPTPGYEQFF	TGTGCCAGCAGCCCGACTCCGGGGTATGAGCAGTTCTTC
.	.	TRBV7-9	TRBJ2-7	CSSSLTSLRQGTEEQYF	TGTTCCAGCAGCTTAACATCGCTGAGGCAGGGTACTGAAGAGCAGTACTTC
.	.	TRBV5-1	TRBJ2-5	CASTLNTGWETQYF	TGCGCCAGCACCTTGAATACAGGGTGGGAGACCCAGTACTTC
.	TRBD1	TRBV19	TRBJ1-1	CASSLTGRGWDTEAFF	TGTGCCAGTAGTCTGACAGGGAGAGGTTGGGACACTGAAGCTTTCTTT
.	.	TRBV7-2	TRBJ1-1	CANGNTEAFF	TGTGCCAACGGGAACACTGAAGCTTTCTTT
.	TRBD1	TRBV23-1	TRBJ1-4	CARRDRVSGTNEKLFF	TGCGCCAGACGCGACAGGGTCAGTGGGACTAATGAAAAACTGTTTTTT
.	.	TRBV6-1	TRBJ1-1	CASSVEIGRGTEAFF	TGTGCCAGCAGTGTCGAGATTGGGCGGGGGACTGAAGCTTTCTTT